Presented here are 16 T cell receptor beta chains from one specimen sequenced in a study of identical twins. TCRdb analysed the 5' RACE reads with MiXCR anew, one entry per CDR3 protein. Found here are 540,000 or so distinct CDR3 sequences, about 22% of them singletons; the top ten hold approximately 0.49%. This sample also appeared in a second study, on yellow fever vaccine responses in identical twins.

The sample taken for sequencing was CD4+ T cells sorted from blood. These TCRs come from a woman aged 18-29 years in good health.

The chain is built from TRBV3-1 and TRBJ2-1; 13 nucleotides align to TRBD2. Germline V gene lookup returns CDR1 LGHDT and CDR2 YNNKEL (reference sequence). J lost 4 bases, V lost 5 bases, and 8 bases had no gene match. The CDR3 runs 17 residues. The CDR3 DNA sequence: TGTGCCAGCAGCTTTACTAGCGGGGGGGCCTCATACAATGAGCAGTTCTTC. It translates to CASSFTSGGASYNEQFF.

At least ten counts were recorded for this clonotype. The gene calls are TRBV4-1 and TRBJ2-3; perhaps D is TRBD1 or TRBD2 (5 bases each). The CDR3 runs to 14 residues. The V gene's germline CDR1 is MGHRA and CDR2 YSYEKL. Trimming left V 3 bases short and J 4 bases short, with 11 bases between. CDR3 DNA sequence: TGCGCCAGCAGCCAGCCAGGGACCCCAGATACGCAGTATTTT. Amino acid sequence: CASSQPGTPDTQYF.

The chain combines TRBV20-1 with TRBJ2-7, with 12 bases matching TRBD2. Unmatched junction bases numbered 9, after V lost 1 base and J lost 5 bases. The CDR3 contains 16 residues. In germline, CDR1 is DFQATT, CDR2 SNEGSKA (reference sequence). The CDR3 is CSARARTSGTRDEQYF. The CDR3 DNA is TGCAGTGCTAGAGCCCGGACTAGCGGGACTCGGGACGAGCAGTACTTC.

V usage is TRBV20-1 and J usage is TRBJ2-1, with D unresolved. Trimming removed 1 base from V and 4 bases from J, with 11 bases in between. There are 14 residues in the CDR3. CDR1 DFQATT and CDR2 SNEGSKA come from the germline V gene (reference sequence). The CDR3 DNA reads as TGCAGTGCTAGAGTCTCTAGGAAGTACAATGAGCAGTTCTTC. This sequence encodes CSARVSRKYNEQFF.

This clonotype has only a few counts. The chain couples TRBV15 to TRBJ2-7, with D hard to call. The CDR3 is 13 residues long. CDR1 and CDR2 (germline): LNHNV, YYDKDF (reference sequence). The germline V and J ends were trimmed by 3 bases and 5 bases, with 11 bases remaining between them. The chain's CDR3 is CATSSPLRNEQYF. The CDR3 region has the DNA TGTGCCACCAGCAGCCCGCTGCGAAACGAGCAGTACTTC.

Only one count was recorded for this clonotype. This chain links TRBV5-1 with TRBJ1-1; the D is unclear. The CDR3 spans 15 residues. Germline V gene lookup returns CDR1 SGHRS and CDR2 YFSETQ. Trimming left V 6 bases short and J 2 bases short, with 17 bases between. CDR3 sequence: CASTNGGSVNTEAFF. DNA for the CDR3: TGCGCCAGCACCAATGGTGGCTCTGTAAACACTGAAGCTTTCTTT.

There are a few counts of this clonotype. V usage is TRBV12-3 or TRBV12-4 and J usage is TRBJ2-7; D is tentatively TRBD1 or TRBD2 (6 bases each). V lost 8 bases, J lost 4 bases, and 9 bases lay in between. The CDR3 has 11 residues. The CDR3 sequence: CASGGLYEQYF. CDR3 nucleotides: TGTGCCAGCGGGGGGCTATACGAGCAGTACTTC.

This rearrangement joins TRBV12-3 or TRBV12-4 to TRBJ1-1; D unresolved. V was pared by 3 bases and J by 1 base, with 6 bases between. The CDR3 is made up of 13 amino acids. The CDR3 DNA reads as TGTGCCAGCAGTTTGATACCGAACACTGAAGCTTTCTTT. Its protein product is CASSLIPNTEAFF.

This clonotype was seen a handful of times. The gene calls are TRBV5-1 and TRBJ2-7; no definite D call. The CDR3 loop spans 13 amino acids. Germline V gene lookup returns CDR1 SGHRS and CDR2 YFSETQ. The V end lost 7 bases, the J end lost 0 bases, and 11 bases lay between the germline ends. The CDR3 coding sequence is TGCGCCAGCGGTGTAACTAACTCCTACGAGCAGTACTTC. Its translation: CASGVTNSYEQYF.

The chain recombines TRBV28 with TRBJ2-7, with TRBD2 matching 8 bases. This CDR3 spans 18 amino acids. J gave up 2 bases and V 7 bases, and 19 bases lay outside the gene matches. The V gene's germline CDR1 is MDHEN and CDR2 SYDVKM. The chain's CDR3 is CASTPDTAPGLGAYEQYV. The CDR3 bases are TGTGCCAGCACCCCCGACACCGCGCCGGGACTAGGAGCCTACGAGCAGTACGTC.

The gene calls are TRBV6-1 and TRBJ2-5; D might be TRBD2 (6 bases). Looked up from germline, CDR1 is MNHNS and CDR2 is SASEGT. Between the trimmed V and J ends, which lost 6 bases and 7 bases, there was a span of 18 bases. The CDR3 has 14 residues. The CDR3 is CASSGTYLIRTQYF. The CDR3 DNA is TGTGCCAGCAGCGGGACTTACCTTATCAGGACCCAGTACTTC.

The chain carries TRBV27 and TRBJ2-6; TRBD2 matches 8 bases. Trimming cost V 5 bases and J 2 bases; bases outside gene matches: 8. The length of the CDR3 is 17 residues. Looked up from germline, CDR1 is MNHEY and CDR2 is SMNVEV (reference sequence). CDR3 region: CASSPYSGKAGANVLTF. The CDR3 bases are TGTGCCAGCAGTCCCTATAGCGGGAAGGCTGGGGCCAACGTCCTGACTTTC.

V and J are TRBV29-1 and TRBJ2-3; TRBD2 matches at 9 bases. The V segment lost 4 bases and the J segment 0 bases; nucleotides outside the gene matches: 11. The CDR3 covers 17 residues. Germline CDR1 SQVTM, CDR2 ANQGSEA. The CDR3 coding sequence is TGCAGCGTTGTTAAATCTAGCGGGGTTACTAGCACAGATACGCAGTATTTT. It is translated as CSVVKSSGVTSTDTQYF.

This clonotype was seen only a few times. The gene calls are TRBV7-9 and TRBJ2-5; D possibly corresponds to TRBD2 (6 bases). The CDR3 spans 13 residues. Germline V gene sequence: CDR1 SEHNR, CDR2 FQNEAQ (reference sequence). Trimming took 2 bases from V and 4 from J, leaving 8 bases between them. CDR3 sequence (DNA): TGTGCCAGCAGCTTACACGGGGGAGAGACCCAGTACTTC. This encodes CASSLHGGETQYF.

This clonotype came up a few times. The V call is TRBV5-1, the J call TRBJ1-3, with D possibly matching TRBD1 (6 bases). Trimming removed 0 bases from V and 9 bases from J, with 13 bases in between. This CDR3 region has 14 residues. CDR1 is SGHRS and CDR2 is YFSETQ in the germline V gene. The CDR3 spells CASSLESGAGTIYF. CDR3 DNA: TGCGCCAGCAGCTTGGAGTCGGGGGCAGGCACCATATATTTT.

CDR3 amino acids: CASSPRAGATGANVLTF. DNA of the CDR3: TGCGCCAGCAGTCCCCGGGCGGGAGCGACTGGGGCCAACGTCCTGACTTTC. The gene calls are TRBV5-1 and TRBJ2-6; 7 bases fit TRBD2. CDR1 is SGHRS and CDR2 is YFSETQ in the germline V gene. The CDR3 consists of 17 residues. V gave up 5 bases and J gave up 2 bases; unmatched junction bases: 10.